The sequence of this T cell receptor beta chain was determined in a study of CD8+CD57+ T cells in acquired aplastic anemia. This CDR3 contains 15 residues. Germline trimming cut 6 bases from V and 4 bases from J; bases unmatched to any gene: 5. Looked up from germline, CDR1 is SNHLY and CDR2 is FYNNEI. This clonotype was seen a single time. The patients chosen for sequencing had shown expansion of CD8+CD57+ cells (detected by flow cytometry). Genomic DNA acted as the template from which TCR beta VDJ combination and CDR3 sequence profiling were carried out. TCRdb re-called the reads through MiXCR, storing one row per CDR3 protein. The sample includes about 200,000 distinct CDR3 sequences, roughly 45% of them seen just once.

The source is a human donor with aplastic anemia. Sequencing was performed on sorted CD4+, CD8+, or CD8+CD57+ T cells (not recorded which) from PBMCs. V and J are TRBV2 and TRBJ2-3; 12 nucleotides align to TRBD2. The CDR3 loop is CASRLLAGGSDTQYF. CDR3 DNA sequence: TGTGCCAGCAGACTACTAGCGGGGGGATCAGATACGCAGTATTTT.